The sequence of this T cell receptor beta chain was determined in a study of cytomegalovirus exposure and HLA in healthy donors. The PCR contained 60 Vbeta and 13 Jbeta primers. Sequencing was performed with immunoSEQ multiplex PCR; in TCRdb, only in-frame clones are kept and a portion is missing. The sample lists about 150,000 clones; roughly four fifths were seen once. In the case of this clone: Its antigen is unidentified.

Overall study findings and caveats: In a later analysis, V- and J-gene trimming of beta chains associated with a DCLRE1C missense variant, replicated independently. In vitro, three CMV-associated chains proved specific for CMV antigens. Some TCR beta chains (roughly 150 of them) were listed as cytomegalovirus-associated. In an earlier analysis, productive rearrangement rates for most beta V segments clustered near 87% or 30%.

In germline, CDR1 is KGHSH, CDR2 LQKENI. The V and J ends lost 4 bases and 3 bases, in that order; junction bases with no gene match: 11. This CDR3 comprises 16 residues. Sequencing used PBMCs. This receptor was identified in a man aged 40-49 years in good health and CMV-seropositive. The J gene is TRBJ1-1, the V gene TRBV18; TRBD1 agrees at 7 bases. CDR3 sequence reads: CASSRQGTRSDTEAFF. The DNA for the CDR3 is TGTGCCAGCTCACGACAGGGAACGAGGTCTGACACTGAAGCTTTCTTT.